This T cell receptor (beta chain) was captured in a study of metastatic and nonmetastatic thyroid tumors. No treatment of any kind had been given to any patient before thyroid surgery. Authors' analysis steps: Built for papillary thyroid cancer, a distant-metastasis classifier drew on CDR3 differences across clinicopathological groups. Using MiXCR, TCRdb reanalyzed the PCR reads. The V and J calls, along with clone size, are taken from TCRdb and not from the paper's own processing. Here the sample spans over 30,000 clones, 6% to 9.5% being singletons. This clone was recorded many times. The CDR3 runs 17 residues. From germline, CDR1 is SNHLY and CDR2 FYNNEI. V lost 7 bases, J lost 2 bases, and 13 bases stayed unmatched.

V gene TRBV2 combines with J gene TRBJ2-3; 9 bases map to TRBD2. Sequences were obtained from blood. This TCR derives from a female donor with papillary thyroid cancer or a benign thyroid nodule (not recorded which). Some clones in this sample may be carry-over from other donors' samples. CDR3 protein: CASNIPLAGLDTDTQYF. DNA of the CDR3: TGTGCCAGCAATATCCCCCTAGCGGGGCTGGACACAGATACGCAGTATTTT. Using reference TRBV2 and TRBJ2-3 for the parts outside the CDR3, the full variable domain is EPEVTQTPSHQVTQMGQEVILRCVPISNHLYFYWYRQILGQKVEFLVSFYNNEISEKSEIFDDQFSVERPDGSNFTLKIRSTKLEDSAMYFCASNIPLAGLDTDTQYFGPGTRLTVL.